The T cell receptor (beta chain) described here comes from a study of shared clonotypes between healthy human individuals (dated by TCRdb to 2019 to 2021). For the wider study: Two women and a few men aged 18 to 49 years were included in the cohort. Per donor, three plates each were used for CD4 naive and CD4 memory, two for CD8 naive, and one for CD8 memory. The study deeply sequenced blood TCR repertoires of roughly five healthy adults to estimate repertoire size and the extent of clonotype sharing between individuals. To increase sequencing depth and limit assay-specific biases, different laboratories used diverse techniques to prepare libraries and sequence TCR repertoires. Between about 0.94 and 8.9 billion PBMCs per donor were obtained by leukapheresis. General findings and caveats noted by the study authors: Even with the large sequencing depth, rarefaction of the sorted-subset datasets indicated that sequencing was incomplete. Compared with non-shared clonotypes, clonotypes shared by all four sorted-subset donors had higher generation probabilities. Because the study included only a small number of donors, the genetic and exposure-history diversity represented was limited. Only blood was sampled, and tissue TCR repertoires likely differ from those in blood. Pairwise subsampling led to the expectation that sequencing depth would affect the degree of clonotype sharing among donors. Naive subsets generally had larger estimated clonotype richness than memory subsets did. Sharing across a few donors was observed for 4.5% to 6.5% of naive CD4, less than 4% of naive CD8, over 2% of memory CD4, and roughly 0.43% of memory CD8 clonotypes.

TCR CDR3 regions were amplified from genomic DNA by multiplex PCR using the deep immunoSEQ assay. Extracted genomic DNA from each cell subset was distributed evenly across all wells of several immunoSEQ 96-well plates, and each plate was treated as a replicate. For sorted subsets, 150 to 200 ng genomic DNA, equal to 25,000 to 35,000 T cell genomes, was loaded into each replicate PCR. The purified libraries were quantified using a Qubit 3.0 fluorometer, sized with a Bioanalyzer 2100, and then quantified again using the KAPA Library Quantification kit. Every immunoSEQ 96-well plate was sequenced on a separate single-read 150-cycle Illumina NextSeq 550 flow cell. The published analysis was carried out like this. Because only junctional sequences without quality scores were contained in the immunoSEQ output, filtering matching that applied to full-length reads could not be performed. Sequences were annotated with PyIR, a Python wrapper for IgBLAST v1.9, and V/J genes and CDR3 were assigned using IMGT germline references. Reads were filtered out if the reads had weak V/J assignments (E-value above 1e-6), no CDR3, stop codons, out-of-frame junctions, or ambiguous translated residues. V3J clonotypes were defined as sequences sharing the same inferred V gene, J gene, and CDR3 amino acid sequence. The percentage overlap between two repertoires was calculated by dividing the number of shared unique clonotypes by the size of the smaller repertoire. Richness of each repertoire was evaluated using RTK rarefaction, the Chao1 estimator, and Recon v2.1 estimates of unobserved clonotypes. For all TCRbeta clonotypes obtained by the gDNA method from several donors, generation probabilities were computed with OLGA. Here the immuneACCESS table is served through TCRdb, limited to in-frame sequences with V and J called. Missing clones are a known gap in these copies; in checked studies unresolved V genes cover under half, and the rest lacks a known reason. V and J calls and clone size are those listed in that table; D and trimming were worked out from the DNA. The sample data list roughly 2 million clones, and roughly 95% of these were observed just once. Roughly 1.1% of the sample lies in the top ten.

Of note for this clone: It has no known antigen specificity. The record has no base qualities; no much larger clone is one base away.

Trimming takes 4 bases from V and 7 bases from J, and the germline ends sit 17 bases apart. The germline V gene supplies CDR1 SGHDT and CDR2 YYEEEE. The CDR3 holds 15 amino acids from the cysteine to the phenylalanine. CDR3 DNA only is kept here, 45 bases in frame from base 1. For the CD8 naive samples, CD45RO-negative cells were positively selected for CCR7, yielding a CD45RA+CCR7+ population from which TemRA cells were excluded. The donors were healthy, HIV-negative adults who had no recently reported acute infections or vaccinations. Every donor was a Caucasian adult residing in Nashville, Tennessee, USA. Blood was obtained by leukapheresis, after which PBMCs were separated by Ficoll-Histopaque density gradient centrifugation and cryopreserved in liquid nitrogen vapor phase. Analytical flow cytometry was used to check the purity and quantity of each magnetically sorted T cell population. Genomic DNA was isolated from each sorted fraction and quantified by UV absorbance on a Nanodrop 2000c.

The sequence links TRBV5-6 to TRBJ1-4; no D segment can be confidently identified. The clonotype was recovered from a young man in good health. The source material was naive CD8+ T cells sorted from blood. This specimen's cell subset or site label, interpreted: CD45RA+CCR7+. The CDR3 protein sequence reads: CASSGDRTGGEKLFF. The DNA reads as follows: TGTGCCAGCAGCGGTGACCGAACGGGAGGTGAAAAACTGTTTTTT.